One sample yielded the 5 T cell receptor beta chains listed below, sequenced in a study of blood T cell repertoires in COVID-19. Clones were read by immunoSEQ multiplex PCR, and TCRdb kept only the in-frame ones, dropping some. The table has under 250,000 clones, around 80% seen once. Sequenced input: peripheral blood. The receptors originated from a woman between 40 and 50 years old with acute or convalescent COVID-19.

The CDR3 DNA is TGTGCCACCAGTGATAGACGCGAAGGGGGGGACAATGAGCAGTTCTTC. Protein product: CATSDRREGGDNEQFF. The rearrangement joins TRBV24-1 to TRBJ2-1; possible D gene TRBD2, 7 bases. CDR3 length: 16 amino acids. The V end lost 3 bases, the J end lost 5 bases, and 16 bases lay between the germline ends. Germline lookup yields CDR1 KGHDR and CDR2 SFDVKD.

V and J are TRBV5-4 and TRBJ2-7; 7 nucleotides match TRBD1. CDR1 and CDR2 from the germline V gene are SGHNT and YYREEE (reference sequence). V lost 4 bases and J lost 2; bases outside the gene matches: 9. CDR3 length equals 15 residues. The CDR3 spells CASSARQGFPYEQYF. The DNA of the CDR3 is TGTGCCAGCAGCGCCCGACAGGGATTTCCCTACGAGCAGTACTTC.

CDR3 DNA sequence: TGTGCCAGCAGCCAAGGGTCGGGAGTTGGAAACACCATATATTTT. Residues: CASSQGSGVGNTIYF. The V gene is TRBV3-1 (or the pseudogene TRBV3-2), the J gene TRBJ1-3; no reliable D call. The CDR3 consists of 15 residues. V lost 1 base and J 3 bases, leaving 10 bases between the germline ends. The V gene's germline CDR1 is LGHDT and CDR2 YNNKEL (reference sequence).

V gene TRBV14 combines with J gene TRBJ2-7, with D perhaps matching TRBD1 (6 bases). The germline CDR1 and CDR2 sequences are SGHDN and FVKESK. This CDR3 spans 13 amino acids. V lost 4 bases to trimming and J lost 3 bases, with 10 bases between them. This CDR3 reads CASSLGQYYEQYF. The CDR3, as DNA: TGTGCCAGCAGCCTAGGACAGTACTACGAGCAGTACTTC.

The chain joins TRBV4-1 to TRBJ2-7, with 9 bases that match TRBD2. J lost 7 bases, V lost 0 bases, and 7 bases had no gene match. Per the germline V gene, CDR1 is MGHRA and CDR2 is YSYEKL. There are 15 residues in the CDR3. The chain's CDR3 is CASSQDGGRAREQYF. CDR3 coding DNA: TGCGCCAGCAGCCAAGATGGCGGGAGGGCTCGGGAGCAGTACTTC.